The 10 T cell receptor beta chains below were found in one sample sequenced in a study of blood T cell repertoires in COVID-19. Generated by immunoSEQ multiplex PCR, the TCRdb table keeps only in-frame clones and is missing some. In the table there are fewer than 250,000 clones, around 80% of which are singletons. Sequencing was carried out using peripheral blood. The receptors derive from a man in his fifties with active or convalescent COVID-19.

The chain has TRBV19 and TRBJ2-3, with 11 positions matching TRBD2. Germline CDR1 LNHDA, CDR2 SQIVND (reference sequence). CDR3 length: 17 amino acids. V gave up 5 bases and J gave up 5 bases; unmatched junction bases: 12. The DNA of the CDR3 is TGTGCCAGTAGTCCGCTTAGCGGGGGGGCCGAAATAGATACGCAGTATTTT. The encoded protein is CASSPLSGGAEIDTQYF.

This CDR3 is CASSTDGEAYTEAFF. In nucleotides, the CDR3 is TGTGCCAGCAGTACCGATGGGGAGGCCTACACTGAAGCTTTCTTT. The V call is TRBV2, the J call TRBJ1-1; D remains unclear. Per the germline V gene, CDR1 is SNHLY and CDR2 is FYNNEI. The germline V and J ends were trimmed by 5 bases and 3 bases, with 16 bases remaining between them. This CDR3 is built from 15 residues.

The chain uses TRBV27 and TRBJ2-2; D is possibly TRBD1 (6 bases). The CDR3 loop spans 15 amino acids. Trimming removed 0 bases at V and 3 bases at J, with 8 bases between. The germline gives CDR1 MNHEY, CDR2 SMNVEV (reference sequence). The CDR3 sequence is CASSLSGAHTGELFF. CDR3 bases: TGTGCCAGCAGTTTATCGGGGGCGCACACCGGGGAGCTGTTTTTT.

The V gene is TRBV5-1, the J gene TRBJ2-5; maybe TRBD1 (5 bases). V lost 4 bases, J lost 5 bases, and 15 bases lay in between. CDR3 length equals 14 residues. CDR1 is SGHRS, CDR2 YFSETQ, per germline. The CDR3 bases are TGCGCCAGCAGCCCCTGGGGCGGCCAGGAGACCCAGTACTTC. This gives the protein CASSPWGGQETQYF.

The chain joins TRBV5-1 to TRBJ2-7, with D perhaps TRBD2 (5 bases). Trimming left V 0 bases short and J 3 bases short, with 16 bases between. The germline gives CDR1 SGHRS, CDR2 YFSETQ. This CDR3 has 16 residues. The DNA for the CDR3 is TGCGCCAGCAGCTTGGCCATTGGGCGGGTACTCTACGAGCAGTACTTC. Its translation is CASSLAIGRVLYEQYF.

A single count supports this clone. The CDR3 sequence is CARSFTGTGVNYSNQPQHF. As DNA, the CDR3 is TGTGCCAGAAGCTTTACCGGGACAGGAGTAAATTATAGCAATCAGCCCCAGCATTTT. The chain joins TRBV5-3 to TRBJ1-5, with 8 bases identical to TRBD1. TRBV5-3 has ORF status, its function being uncertain. Trimming removed 2 bases from V and 0 bases from J; junction bases left unmatched: 13. This CDR3 contains 19 residues.

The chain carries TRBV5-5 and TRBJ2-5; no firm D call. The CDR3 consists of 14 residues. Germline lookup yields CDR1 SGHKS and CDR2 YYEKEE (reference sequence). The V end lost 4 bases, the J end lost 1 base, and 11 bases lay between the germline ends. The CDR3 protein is CASSPSFSQETQYF. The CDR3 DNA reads TGTGCCAGCAGCCCGTCCTTCTCCCAAGAGACCCAGTACTTC.

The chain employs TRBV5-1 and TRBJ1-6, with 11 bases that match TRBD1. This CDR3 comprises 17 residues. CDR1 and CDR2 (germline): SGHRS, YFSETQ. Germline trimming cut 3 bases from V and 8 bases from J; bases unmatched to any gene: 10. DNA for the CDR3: TGCGCCAGCAGCTGGGGGACAGGGGGACATCGGGATTCACCCCTCCACTTT. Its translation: CASSWGTGGHRDSPLHF.

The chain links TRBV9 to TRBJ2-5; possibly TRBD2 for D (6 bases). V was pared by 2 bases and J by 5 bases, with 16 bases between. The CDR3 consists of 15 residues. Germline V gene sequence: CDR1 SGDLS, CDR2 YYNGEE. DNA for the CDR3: TGTGCCAGCAGCGTCGGATCCGGGGGATGGGAGACCCAGTACTTC. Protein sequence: CASSVGSGGWETQYF.

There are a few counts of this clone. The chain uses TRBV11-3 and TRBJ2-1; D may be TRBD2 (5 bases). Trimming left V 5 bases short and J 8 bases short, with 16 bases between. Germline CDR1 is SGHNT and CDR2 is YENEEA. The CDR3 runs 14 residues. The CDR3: CASSPGLVWDEQFF. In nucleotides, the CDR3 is TGTGCCAGCAGCCCCGGACTGGTCTGGGATGAGCAGTTCTTC. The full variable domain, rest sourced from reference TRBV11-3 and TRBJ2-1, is EAGVVQSPRYKIIEKKQPVAFWCNPISGHNTLYWYLQNLGQGPELLIRYENEEAVDDSQLPKDRFSAERLKGVDSTLKIQPAELGDSAVYLCASSPGLVWDEQFFGPGTRLTVL.